The rows below give T cell receptor beta chains drawn from one sample of a study of cytomegalovirus exposure and HLA in healthy donors. Measured with immunoSEQ multiplex PCR; TCRdb has only the in-frame clones, and not every one. The table shows under 150,000 clones, with around three quarters occurring only once. Specimen: PBMCs. The receptors shown here come from a man aged 40-55 years in good health and CMV-seropositive. Both conserved end residues are part of each CDR3. Fields, in order: clone size, V gene, D gene, J gene, CDR3 DNA, CDR3 protein. A D gene is named only where the DNA matches it firmly. Clone size is stated in some rows and not others, as once, few, many or a class when expanded.

.,TRBV5-4,TRBD2,TRBJ2-7,TGTGCCAGCAGCTTAACTAGCGGGGGGTACGAGCAGTACTTC,CASSLTSGGYEQYF
once,TRBV14,.,TRBJ2-1,TGTGCCAGCAGCCAAACGGGGGGCCCCTACAATGAGCAGTTCTTC,CASSQTGGPYNEQFF
.,TRBV10-1,TRBD1,TRBJ1-1,TGCGCCAGCAGCTCAGAGACAGGGGGTAGGGCTGAAGCTTTCTTT,CASSSETGGRAEAFF
.,TRBV27,TRBD1,TRBJ1-2,TGTGCCAGCAGCGATCAACCACCGGGACAGGGGGCGGGGGGCTACACCTTC,CASSDQPPGQGAGGYTF
.,TRBV6-4,.,TRBJ2-7,TGTGCCAGCAGTGAACCCGGGGACTACGAGCAGTACTTC,CASSEPGDYEQYF
.,TRBV4-2,TRBD1,TRBJ2-7,TGTGCCAGCAGCCAAGAGATGGACAGGGCCTACGAGCAGTACTTC,CASSQEMDRAYEQYF
.,TRBV6-5,.,TRBJ2-1,TGTGCCACCGTTCTTCTCAATGAGCAGTTCTTC,CATVLLNEQFF
.,TRBV19,.,TRBJ2-7,TGTGCCAGTAGTATAGATTTGGACAGCCACGAGCAGTACTTC,CASSIDLDSHEQYF
.,TRBV4-3,.,TRBJ2-1,TGCGCCAGCAGCTACAGCCACAATGAGCAGTTCTTC,CASSYSHNEQFF
.,TRBV5-6,TRBD2,TRBJ2-7,TGTGCCAGCAGCTCCGCCTTTGGGCGGGAGAGGTACGAGCAGTACTTC,CASSSAFGRERYEQYF
.,TRBV27,.,TRBJ1-1,TGTGCCAGCAGTTTAACCAGGGGTGGTAGGGCTGAAGCTTTCTTT,CASSLTRGGRAEAFF
.,TRBV11-2,.,TRBJ1-4,TGTGCCAGCAGCTTAGGGGGGGGAAAACTGTTTTTT,CASSLGGGKLFF
.,TRBV30,.,TRBJ2-1,TGTGCCTGGGGCCAGAACAATGAGCAGTTCTTC,CAWGQNNEQFF
.,TRBV4-3,.,TRBJ1-1,TGCGCCAGCAGCCAACTCAGCACAGGGAACACTGAAGCTTTCTTT,CASSQLSTGNTEAFF
.,TRBV10-2,TRBD2,TRBJ2-5,TGCGCCAGCGATGGACTAGCGGGGGGGAGTAGGGAGACCCAGTACTTC,CASDGLAGGSRETQYF
.,TRBV5-1,TRBD2,TRBJ2-7,TGCGCCAGCAGCCCCGGGACTAGCGGGGACAAGCAGTACTTC,CASSPGTSGDKQYF
.,TRBV5-4,.,TRBJ2-3,TGTGCCAGCAGCCCCGACCCCGCAGGGAACACAGATACGCAGTATTTT,CASSPDPAGNTDTQYF
.,TRBV9,TRBD1,TRBJ2-1,TGTGCCAGCAGCGTAGGGGCAGGGGGCTTCTCCTACAATGGGCAGTTCTTC,CASSVGAGGFSYNGQFF
once,TRBV5-8,TRBD1,TRBJ1-6,TGTGCCAGCAGCTTGGGACAGGGGGTGGGTTCACCCCTCCACTTT,CASSLGQGVGSPLHF
.,TRBV18,TRBD2,TRBJ2-3,TGTGCCAGCTCACCTTTCTTAGCGGGAGTAAAAGATACGCAGTATTTT,CASSPFLAGVKDTQYF
.,TRBV15,TRBD2,TRBJ2-2,TGTGCCACCAGCGGTCTAGCGGCCGGCGGGGAGCTGTTTTTT,CATSGLAAGGELFF
.,TRBV29-1,.,TRBJ1-1,TGCAGCGTTGAAAACAGGGTGGGGACTGAAGCTTTCTTT,CSVENRVGTEAFF
.,TRBV5-6,.,TRBJ1-1,TGTGCCAGCAGCCGGAAACCAGGGAACACTGAAGCTTTCTTT,CASSRKPGNTEAFF
.,TRBV30,.,TRBJ1-1,TGTGCCTGGAGTAGGAGGGGTTGGACTGAAGCTTTCTTT,CAWSRRGWTEAFF
once,TRBV15,TRBD1,TRBJ1-5,TGTGCCACCTCCAGGGACAGGGGGCAGGGGAATCAGCCCCAGCATTTT,CATSRDRGQGNQPQHF
.,TRBV29-1,TRBD1,TRBJ2-6,TGCAGCGTTGCTGGACAGGGAAGCAACTCTGGGGCCAACGTCCTGACTTTC,CSVAGQGSNSGANVLTF
once,TRBV2,.,TRBJ1-2,TGTGCCAGCACCAAGCTAGCTAACTATGGCTACACCTTC,CASTKLANYGYTF
.,TRBV2,TRBD2,TRBJ2-2,TGTGCCAGCAGTGAAAATTCGGGGACTAGCGGGAGTCGATACACCGGGGAGCTGTTTTTT,CASSENSGTSGSRYTGELFF
.,TRBV29-1,TRBD1,TRBJ1-2,TGCAGCGTTGATATCGGACAGGGCTATGGCTACACCTTC,CSVDIGQGYGYTF
few,TRBV19,.,TRBJ2-1,TGTGCCAGTAGTATAGGTCGGAGGGTGGTAGATGAGCAGTTCTTC,CASSIGRRVVDEQFF
.,TRBV5-1,TRBD1,TRBJ1-1,TGCGCCAGCAGCTTGGAAGGGGGCTGGACTGAAGCTTTCTTT,CASSLEGGWTEAFF
.,TRBV7-9,.,TRBJ1-1,TGTGCCAGCAGCTTACCGTCTAATGAAGCTTTCTTT,CASSLPSNEAFF
.,TRBV4-3,.,TRBJ2-7,TGCGCCAGCAGCCAAGGGGGGGCAGGGGGCTACGAGCAGTACTTC,CASSQGGAGGYEQYF
.,TRBV6-6,.,TRBJ1-4,TGTGCCAGCAGTTACTTGGGAACCGGGGGGGCCGAAAAACTGTTTTTT,CASSYLGTGGAEKLFF
.,TRBV9,TRBD1,TRBJ1-1,TGTGCCAGCAGCGTAGGAGGGACAGGAACGAACACTGAAGCTTTCTTT,CASSVGGTGTNTEAFF
.,TRBV29-1,TRBD2,TRBJ2-7,TGCAGCGTTACGGCGGGGGGCTCCTACGAGCAGTACTTC,CSVTAGGSYEQYF
.,TRBV11-2,TRBD2,TRBJ2-1,TGTGCCAGCAGACGTTCGGGAGGGCACAATGAGCAGTTCTTC,CASRRSGGHNEQFF
few,TRBV6-1,TRBD1,TRBJ2-7,TGTGCCAGCAGGGGGACAGGCCCCTACGAGCAGTACTTC,CASRGTGPYEQYF
.,TRBV27,TRBD1,TRBJ2-1,TGTGCCAGCAGTTTATCGCCCCCGGGGACAGGGAAGAATGAGCAGTTCTTC,CASSLSPPGTGKNEQFF
.,TRBV5-4,TRBD1,TRBJ1-3,TGTGCCAGCAGCTTGGTCACAGGGGTAGGAAACACCATATATTTT,CASSLVTGVGNTIYF
.,TRBV11-2,.,TRBJ1-1,TGTGCCAGCAGCTCAGGGATAATGAGAACTGAAGCTTTCTTT,CASSSGIMRTEAFF
once,TRBV2,TRBD2,TRBJ2-7,TGTGCCAGCAGTGAAGGGAGGTTAGCGGGAGGTCGCGAGCAGTACTTC,CASSEGRLAGGREQYF
.,TRBV28,.,TRBJ1-1,TGTGCCAGCAAGGTACAGGGAAGGGTGAACACTGAAGCTTTCTTT,CASKVQGRVNTEAFF